Sequencing of this TCR beta chain was carried out in a study of blood T cell repertoires in COVID-19. Study context: The United States, Italy and Spain were the sources of the acute and convalescent COVID-19 samples.

Trimming pared 3 bases from V and 2 bases from J, leaving 8 bases between. The CDR3 length is 13 residues. Germline values: CDR1 LGHDT, CDR2 YNNKEL (reference sequence). In the source study's methods: Researchers report that nucleated cell counts were estimated from reference gene primer amplification. The repertoire was sequenced with immunoSEQ multiplex PCR; TCRdb's copy has only in-frame clones and lacks some. V and J calls and clone size come straight from that table; D and trimming were deduced from the DNA. Found here are about 110,000 clones, less than 85% of them singletons; the top ten hold roughly 13%. The count of this clone is one.

The receptor was isolated from a woman aged 55-69 years with acute or convalescent COVID-19. The chain is built from TRBV3-1 (or the pseudogene TRBV3-2) and TRBJ2-7; the D gene is possibly TRBD1 (5 bases). Material: peripheral blood. The CDR3 is CASSQQGTYEQYF. In nucleotides, the CDR3 is TGTGCCAGCAGCCAGCAGGGTACCTACGAGCAGTACTTC.